This TCR beta chain was retrieved from a study of shared clonotypes between healthy human individuals. As for the study in general: Each donor's CD4 naive and CD4 memory cells filled three plates apiece, CD8 naive two, and CD8 memory one. Study-wide results and caveats: A limitation of the genetic and exposure-history diversity represented arose from few donors.

The data were produced by immunoSEQ multiplex PCR, yet TCRdb's version contains in-frame clones alone and is incomplete. Of some 600,000 clones in the sample, approximately 96% were seen once. In the naive CD8 group, cells lacked CD45RO and were positively selected for CCR7, so terminally differentiated effector memory CD45RA+ cells were left out. With regard to this clone: Its antigen is unknown.

The CDR3 covers 13 residues. V shed 2 bases and J shed 4 bases, with 11 bases lying between them. Germline-derived CDR1 and CDR2 are SQVTM and ANQGSEA. The clonotype comes from a woman aged 25 to 39 in good health. The gene calls are TRBV29-1 and TRBJ1-2; TRBD1 might be the D (5 bases). The sample was naive CD8+ T cells sorted from blood. CDR3 in amino acids: CSVESGLGYGYTF. CDR3 nucleotide sequence: TGCAGCGTTGAATCAGGGCTCGGCTATGGCTACACCTTC.